A single T cell receptor (beta chain) is shown here with its context. What it binds is unknown. The entry originates in a study of T cell responses to AZD1222 COVID-19 vaccine. Assay: immunoSEQ multiplex PCR; the TCRdb copy retains only in-frame clones and omits some. The sample lists approximately 94,000 clones; approximately 91% were seen once. Germline lookup yields CDR1 SQVTM and CDR2 ANQGSEA. The length of the CDR3 is 12 residues. The V end lost 4 bases, the J end lost 7 bases, and 10 bases lay between the germline ends. General study findings and limits: Distributed over spike, vaccine-associated CD4 TCRs predominated at 160-218 and 743-854. Repertoire sampling occurred only after the peak T cell response.

The gene calls are TRBV29-1 and TRBJ2-2; possibly TRBD2 for D (5 bases). The clonotype comes from an adult in good health. The starting material was peripheral blood, obtained on day 0 of AZD1222 vaccination. Here the CDR3 DNA reads TGCAGCGTTGGAGGGTACGGCGGGGAGCTGTTTTTT. Its protein is CSVGGYGGELFF.